Here is one TCR beta chain with its context. This receptor's antigen is unknown. Base qualities are not at hand, and no much larger clone is one base apart. Using the deep immunoSEQ assay, multiplex PCR amplified TCR CDR3 regions from genomic DNA. Extracted genomic DNA from each cell subset was spread evenly across all wells of several immunoSEQ 96-well plates, with each plate serving as a replicate. For sorted subsets, each replicate PCR was loaded with approximately 190 ng genomic DNA, equivalent to about 30,000 T cell genomes. Purified libraries were measured with a Qubit 3.0 fluorometer, size-checked on a Bioanalyzer 2100, and measured again with the KAPA Library Quantification kit. Every immunoSEQ 96-well plate was sequenced on a separate single-read 150-cycle Illumina NextSeq 550 flow cell. The authors' pipeline ran thus. Because the immunoSEQ output held only junctional sequences and lacked quality scores, the filtering could not match the filtering applied to full-length reads. Sequences were annotated with PyIR, a Python wrapper for IgBLAST v1.9, using IMGT germline references to assign V/J genes and CDR3. Reads with weak V/J assignments (E-value above 1e-6), missing CDR3, stop codons, out-of-frame junctions, or ambiguous translated residues were removed. A V3J clonotype was defined by an identical inferred V gene, J gene, and CDR3 amino acid sequence. The percentage overlap between two repertoires was calculated by dividing the number of shared unique clonotypes by the size of the smaller repertoire. Repertoire richness was assessed with RTK rarefaction, the Chao1 estimator, and Recon v2.1 estimates of unobserved clonotypes. Generation probabilities for all TCRbeta clonotypes obtained by the gDNA method from a handful of donors were computed using OLGA. In its TCRdb copy, this immuneACCESS table keeps in-frame sequences only and misses some clones. Where compared with another copy, unresolved V genes explain less than half of these, and the others have no known cause. The V and J calls and the clone size are those of that table, but D and trimming were determined from the DNA. This sample has some 2,100,000 clones in its table, and about 92% of those were observed once. About 1.5% of the sample goes to the ten largest clones.

These data belong to a study of shared clonotypes between healthy human individuals (dated by TCRdb to 2019 to 2021). Regarding the complete study: The cohort included three men and a couple of women between 18 and 49 years of age. For each donor, CD4 naive and CD4 memory were each given three plates, CD8 naive was given two plates, and CD8 memory was given one plate. Blood TCR repertoires of about five healthy adults were deeply sequenced to estimate repertoire size and the extent of clonotype sharing between individuals. To increase sequencing depth and limit assay-specific biases, TCR repertoire library preparation and sequencing were carried out by different laboratories using diverse techniques. Between about 0.8 and 9 billion PBMCs per donor were obtained by leukapheresis.

CD8 naive samples consisted of CD45RO-negative cells that were positively selected for CCR7, yielding a CD45RA+CCR7+ population without TemRA cells. Donors were healthy HIV-negative adults with no recently reported acute infections or vaccinations. All donors were Caucasian adults living in Nashville, Tennessee, USA. After blood collection by leukapheresis, PBMCs were isolated using Ficoll-Histopaque density gradient centrifugation and then cryopreserved in the vapor phase of liquid nitrogen. Analytical flow cytometry was used to check the purity and quantity of every magnetically sorted T cell population. Genomic DNA was isolated from every sorted fraction and measured by UV absorbance on a Nanodrop 2000c. V is reduced by 3 bases and J by 1 base, leaving a spacing of 6 bases between them. CDR1 and CDR2 (ENHRY, SYGVKD) derive from the germline V gene. The CDR3, from cysteine to phenylalanine, totals 13 residues. The read is trimmed to its CDR3 DNA, 39 bases read in frame from base 1.

Study-wide findings and limitations: Pairwise subsampling led to the expectation that sequencing depth would affect the degree of clonotype sharing among donors. Larger estimated clonotype richness was generally found for naive subsets than for memory subsets. The small number of donors limited the genetic and exposure-history diversity represented. When a handful of donors were compared, the shared fraction of clonotypes was about 5.5% for naive CD4, roughly 3.3% for naive CD8, 2.3% for memory CD4, and roughly 0.4% for memory CD8. Only blood was sampled, and tissue TCR repertoires likely differ from those in blood. Compared with non-shared clonotypes, clonotypes shared by all four sorted-subset donors had higher generation probabilities. Even with the large sequencing depth, rarefaction of the sorted-subset datasets indicated that sequencing was incomplete.

Specimen: naive CD8+ T cells from PBMCs. The sample's cell subset or site label, in plain terms: CD45RA+CCR7+. The rearranged segments are TRBV10-3 and TRBJ2-5, with the D gene not clear enough to name. The TCR was taken from a man in his late teens or twenties in good health. Some clones in this sample may be carry-over from other donors' samples. In nucleotide form, the sequence is TGTGCCATCAGTGACAGCACCCAAGAGACCCAGTACTTC. Translated, this is CAISDSTQETQYF.